The rows below give T cell receptor beta chains drawn from one sample of a study of cytomegalovirus exposure and HLA in healthy donors. Sequencing was performed with immunoSEQ multiplex PCR; in TCRdb, only in-frame clones are kept and a portion is missing. The data show 150,000 or so clones, 70% to 80% seen once. The specimen was PBMCs. The receptors stem from a woman in her sixties or seventies in good health and CMV-seropositive. CDR3s include the opening cysteine and the closing phenylalanine or tryptophan. The D gene is left open where the match is weak. The listing skips clone size in some rows; elsewhere it reads once, few, many or a size class.

NA	TRBV19	NA	TRBJ2-3	TGTGCCAGTAGTACTACCGGCACAGATACGCAGTATTTT	CASSTTGTDTQYF
NA	TRBV4-1	NA	TRBJ1-6	TGCGCCAGCAGCCCCCAGGGGCCGCAAAGAGGTCTTTTTTCACCCCTCCACTTT	CASSPQGPQRGLFSPLHF
NA	TRBV9	NA	TRBJ1-2	TGTGCCAGCAGCGTAGTAACAGGACCTTTGGGAGGCTACACCTTC	CASSVVTGPLGGYTF
NA	TRBV7-2	NA	TRBJ2-7	TGTGCCAGCAGCTTAAGTCGGCAGGGCCTGTATGAGCAGTACTTC	CASSLSRQGLYEQYF
TRBD2	TRBV7-3	few	TRBJ2-5	TGTGCCAGCACCCTAGCGGGAGGTCGAGAGACCCAGTACTTC	CASTLAGGRETQYF
TRBD1	TRBV5-1	few	TRBJ1-4	TGCGCCAGCAGCTCTCAGGGGGCCACTAATGAAAAACTGTTTTTT	CASSSQGATNEKLFF
NA	TRBV25-1	few	TRBJ2-2	TGTGCCAGCAGCCGCAGTACCGGGGAGCTGTTTTTT	CASSRSTGELFF
NA	TRBV5-1	NA	TRBJ2-5	TGCGCCAGCAGCTTGACGGGAAGGGAGACCCAGTACTTC	CASSLTGRETQYF
NA	TRBV28	NA	TRBJ2-7	TGTGCCAGCAGTTTGGGATTGGGACTCATAACCTACGAGCAGTACTTC	CASSLGLGLITYEQYF
NA	TRBV7-2	NA	TRBJ2-5	TGTGCCAGCGCTCGGAGGGATCAAGAGACCCAGTACTTC	CASARRDQETQYF
NA	TRBV6-1	once	TRBJ2-5	TGTGCCAGCAGTGCTACCAAAGTCAGGGTACAAGAGACCCAGTACTTC	CASSATKVRVQETQYF
NA	TRBV6-5	NA	TRBJ1-1	TGTGCCAGCAGTTCCGGTCGGAACACTGAAGCTTTCTTT	CASSSGRNTEAFF
TRBD1	TRBV2	NA	TRBJ1-4	TGTGCCAGCAGTGAAATCGGGACAGGGGAAAAACTGTTTTTT	CASSEIGTGEKLFF
NA	TRBV25-1	NA	TRBJ2-7	TGTGCCACCTCACTCGGCTACGAGCAGTACTTC	CATSLGYEQYF
NA	TRBV7-8	NA	TRBJ1-3	TGTGCCAGCAGCCAACAGGGAACCTCTGGAAACACCATATATTTT	CASSQQGTSGNTIYF
TRBD2	TRBV11-2	few	TRBJ2-3	TGTGCCAGCAGCTTAGCGGGAGGGCCTAGGGATACGCAGTATTTT	CASSLAGGPRDTQYF
NA	TRBV6-5	NA	TRBJ2-7	TGTGCCAGCAGCCTCTCAGGGGTTCCCTCCTACGAGCAGTACTTC	CASSLSGVPSYEQYF
NA	TRBV12-5	NA	TRBJ2-2	TGTGCTAGTGGTTTGGTGGGTAAAAGCAGGGCCGGGGAGCTGTTTTTT	CASGLVGKSRAGELFF
TRBD2	TRBV7-8	NA	TRBJ2-5	TGTGCCAGCAGCTTAGATCTAGCGGTCCAAGAGACCCAGTACTTC	CASSLDLAVQETQYF
TRBD1	TRBV5-1	NA	TRBJ1-5	TGCGCCAGCAGCTTGGAAGGGGGACAGAATCAGCCCCAGCATTTT	CASSLEGGQNQPQHF
NA	TRBV5-1	NA	TRBJ2-4	TGCGCCAGCAGCTTTGGAGGCAGGTCCCTAGCCAAAAACATTCAGTACTTC	CASSFGGRSLAKNIQYF
TRBD1	TRBV6-5	NA	TRBJ2-5	TGTGCCAGCAGACAGGGACAGGGTCTATGGGAGACCCAGTACTTC	CASRQGQGLWETQYF
NA	TRBV18	NA	TRBJ2-1	TGTGCCAGCTCCTGGACAGGGAGGGACAATGAGCAGTTCTTC	CASSWTGRDNEQFF
TRBD1	TRBV2	NA	TRBJ2-3	TGTGCCAGCAGACTGAGCGGGACAGGGACAGATACGCAGTATTTT	CASRLSGTGTDTQYF
NA	TRBV6-5	NA	TRBJ1-2	TGTGCCAGCAATAATCAGGGAGGTGGCTACACCTTC	CASNNQGGGYTF
NA	TRBV7-9	NA	TRBJ2-4	TGTGCCAGCAGCTTTAATAAAAACATTCAGTACTTC	CASSFNKNIQYF
NA	TRBV6-5	NA	TRBJ1-1	TGTGCCAGCAGTTACTCCGACAGGAACACTGAAGCTTTCTTT	CASSYSDRNTEAFF
NA	TRBV7-9	NA	TRBJ2-7	TGTGCCAGCAGCCCAGGTGCCGGCGAGCAGTACTTC	CASSPGAGEQYF
TRBD1	TRBV5-1	once	TRBJ1-1	TGCGCCAGCAGCTCCGGACAGGGCCTTGAAGCTTTCTTT	CASSSGQGLEAFF